A single sample gave rise to the 17 T cell receptor beta chains below, sequenced in a study of T cells in women clearing cervical HPV infection. Here immunoSEQ multiplex PCR was the method, and the copy in TCRdb shows in-frame clones only, minus some. The sample data list nearly 20,000 clones. The sample taken for sequencing was blood buffy coat. The receptors shown here come from a woman aged 18-70 years with a cervical HPV16 infection that either progressed to CIN3+ or cleared (not recorded which).

Details on this clone: The observed sequence ends 3 residues before the CDR3 terminus, with the missing tail filled in from the germline J gene. The chain is built from TRBV20-1 and TRBJ2-3; TRBD2 aligns across 9 bases. Germline-derived CDR1 and CDR2 are DFQATT and SNEGSKA (reference sequence). This CDR3 has 14 residues. The V and J ends lost 5 bases and 3 bases, in that order; junction bases with no gene match: 6. The CDR3 region is CSACLAGTTDTQYF. The covered CDR3 bases are TGCAGTGCTTGCCTAGCGGGGACTACAGATACG.

A note on this clone: At one end, the junction sequence differs from germline, possibly due to a read error. The CDR3 end lies 3 residues beyond the end of the read and is filled in from the germline J gene. The J gene is TRBJ2-1, the V gene TRBV19; 10 bases line up with TRBD2. Looked up from germline, CDR1 is LNHDA and CDR2 is SQIVND (reference sequence). The CDR3 sequence is 19 residues long. Incomplete CDR3 DNA: TGTGCCAGGAGTATGGGGGTGGGTAGCGGGGGGATTTCCTACAATGAG. Amino acids: CARSMGVGSGGISYNE. The entire CDR3 protein reads CARSMGVGSGGISYNEQFF.

On this clone: The read is 3 residues too short to cover the CDR3 end, so that end is filled in from the germline J gene. The chain joins TRBV12-3 or TRBV12-4 to TRBJ1-4; weak D call: TRBD1 (6 bases). There are 16 residues in the CDR3. V lost 0 bases to trimming and J lost 3 bases, with 11 bases between them. The CDR3 protein is CASSLAQGSPNEKLFF. The sequenced part of the CDR3 DNA is TGTGCCAGCAGTTTAGCGCAGGGGTCACCTAATGAAAAA.

As concerns this clone: Its ends do not fully match the called genes, so a read error is possible. The read gets to within 3 residues of the CDR3 end, and the germline J gene fills in the rest. The chain carries TRBV4-2 and TRBJ2-3, with D possibly being TRBD2 (7 bases). The germline V gene has CDR1 LGHNA and CDR2 YNFKEQ. This CDR3 region has 18 residues. The CDR3 DNA, read in part, is TGCGCCAGCAGCCAAGAAAGTGCTAGGGGGGGGTTTGCAGATACG. Translating it yields CASSQESARGGFADT. The entire CDR3 sequence reads CASSQESARGGFADTQYF.

In regard to this clone: The read terminates 3 residues before the CDR3 end, so the remaining end is supplied by the germline J gene. V and J are TRBV14 and TRBJ2-7, with 7 bases fitting TRBD1. CDR1 is SGHDN and CDR2 is FVKESK in the germline V gene. The CDR3 extends over 17 amino acids. The J segment lost 6 bases and the V segment lost 4 bases, leaving 18 bases of the junction unmatched. CDR3 DNA (partial): TGTGCCAGCAGCCTCCGACTCACAGGGGTGTATGCAGGCGAG. Translation gives CASSLRLTGVYAGE. The full CDR3 protein is CASSLRLTGVYAGEQYF.

About this clone itself: Sequencing ends 3 residues short of the CDR3 end; the germline J gene provides the rest. V and J are TRBV10-3 and TRBJ2-2, with 10 bases lining up with TRBD2. The CDR3 totals 16 residues. The junction had 1 base not matched to a gene; V was cut back by 2 bases and J by 1 base. Germline V CDR1 and CDR2: ENHRY, SYGVKD. Incomplete CDR3 DNA: TGTGCCATCAGTGAGATAGCGGGGGGGAACACCGGGGAG. This gives the protein CAISEIAGGNTGE. The whole CDR3 sequence is CAISEIAGGNTGELFF.

In regard to this clone: With the read ending 3 residues before the CDR3 end, the germline J gene is used to fill in that end. This chain connects TRBV20-1 to TRBJ1-5; 10 nucleotides line up with TRBD1. V dropped 6 bases and J dropped 5; count of bases not matched to a gene: 10. The CDR3 length is 15 residues. Germline-derived CDR1 and CDR2 are DFQATT and SNEGSKA (reference sequence). The CDR3 region is CSALRDRGGDQPQHF. The sequenced CDR3 bases are TGCAGTGCGCTCCGGGACAGGGGAGGGGATCAGCCC.

Details on this clone: The missing CDR3 end, 3 residues past where the read stops, is filled in from the germline J gene. This sequence joins TRBV19 and TRBJ2-2; 9 positions agree with TRBD1. V lost 1 base and J lost 5; bases outside the gene matches: 2. CDR3 size: 15 residues. Germline values: CDR1 LNHDA, CDR2 SQIVND (reference sequence). CDR3 bases read: TGTGCCAGTAGTATAGGTGGACAGGGGACCGGGGAG. Translation: CASSIGGQGTGE. The whole CDR3 region reads CASSIGGQGTGELFF.

Concerning this clone: The CDR3 end falls 3 residues outside the read, so it is completed with the germline J gene. The chain combines TRBV5-1 with TRBJ2-5; 10 bases align to TRBD2. V was pared by 6 bases and J by 5 bases, with 13 bases of the junction left unmatched. The CDR3 covers 16 residues. Germline CDR1 and CDR2: SGHRS and YFSETQ. CDR3 bases read: TGCGCCAGCACTGACTATACCGGGACTAGCGCGGAGACC. Its translation is CASTDYTGTSAET. The whole CDR3 is CASTDYTGTSAETQYF.

As regards this clone: The read is 3 residues too short to cover the CDR3 end, so that end is filled in from the germline J gene. This rearrangement joins TRBV6-4 to TRBJ1-5; perhaps TRBD1 as D (5 bases). In germline, CDR1 is MRHNA, CDR2 SNTAGT. The V end lost 3 bases, the J end lost 6 bases, and 9 bases lay between the germline ends. This CDR3 is 13 amino acids long. The CDR3 spells CASSEQAGQPQHF. The covered CDR3 bases are TGTGCCAGCAGTGAACAGGCAGGTCAGCCC.

The sequenced CDR3 bases are TGCGCCAGCAGCCAAGAAGGCAGCGGGGGGGCTCCCTACAATGAG. Its translation is CASSQEGSGGAPYNE. In full, the CDR3 reads CASSQEGSGGAPYNEQFF. V is TRBV4-1 and J is TRBJ2-1; 10 bases match TRBD2. Coverage ceases 3 residues before the CDR3 finishes, and the germline J gene fills in the end. V was pared by 0 bases and J by 2 bases, with 7 bases of the junction left unmatched. Germline values: CDR1 MGHRA, CDR2 YSYEKL. The CDR3 consists of 18 residues.

The covered CDR3 bases are TGTGCCAGCAGTGAACCGGAGGGA. Amino acid sequence: CASSEPEG. The full CDR3 protein reads CASSEPEGAFF. V usage is TRBV6-1 and J usage is TRBJ1-1, with D unclear. The CDR3 is cut off 3 residues early in the read; its end comes from the germline J gene. The V gene's germline CDR1 is MNHNS and CDR2 SASEGT. The CDR3 loop spans 11 amino acids.

Comment on this clone: Additional DNA sequences in this sample encode the identical CDR3. Partial CDR3 DNA: TGTGCCAGCAGTGCGGGAACAGGGAGCAATCAGCCC. This translates into CASSAGTGSNQP. The full CDR3 sequence reads CASSAGTGSNQPQHF. The chain has TRBV2 and TRBJ1-5, with D perhaps matching TRBD1 (6 bases). The CDR3 end lies 3 residues beyond the end of the read and is filled in from the germline J gene. Germline V CDR1 and CDR2: SNHLY, FYNNEI. This CDR3 is built from 15 residues. The V end was cut by 4 bases, the J end by 1 base, with 11 bases between.

On this clone itself: Sequence at one end of the junction differs from germline and may be a read error. The CDR3 end is not reached by the read, which stops 3 residues before it; the germline J gene fills it in. The chain couples TRBV5-1 to TRBJ2-2; 8 nucleotides align to TRBD1. The CDR3 consists of 13 residues. CDR1 and CDR2 from the germline V gene are SGHRS and YFSETQ. The DNA read from the CDR3 is TGCGCCAGCAGCCCCGGACAGGGCGGGCAG. Its protein is CASSPGQGGQ. The whole CDR3 protein is CASSPGQGGQLFF. Drawing the rest from reference TRBV5-1 and TRBJ2-2, the complete variable domain is KAGVTQTPRYLIKTRGQQVTLSCSPISGHRSVSWYQQTPGQGLQFLFEYFSETQRNKGNFPGRFSGRQFSNSRSEMNVSTLELGDSALYLCASSPGQGGQLFFGEGSRLTVL.

A remark on this clone: The read terminates 3 residues before the CDR3 end, so the remaining end is supplied by the germline J gene. V is TRBV20-1 and J is TRBJ2-1, with 7 nucleotides matching TRBD1. CDR1 and CDR2 (germline): DFQATT, SNEGSKA (reference sequence). The CDR3 is made up of 14 amino acids. After removal of 1 base from V and 5 bases from J, the junction contained 5 bases not matched to a gene. The chain's CDR3 is CSARAQGSHNEQFF. CDR3 DNA (partial): TGCAGTGCTAGAGCACAGGGGAGCCACAATGAG.

Of note for this clone: The DNA ends 3 residues before the CDR3 does, and the rest of the CDR3 is filled in from the germline J gene. The rearrangement links TRBV2 to TRBJ2-5, with TRBD2 matching 11 bases. The germline gives CDR1 SNHLY, CDR2 FYNNEI. This CDR3 region has 16 residues. V dropped 8 bases and J dropped 5; count of bases not matched to a gene: 13. The part of the CDR3 DNA that was read is TGTGCCAGCCGACCGCCGGGACTAGCGGCGCATGAGACC. Protein: CASRPPGLAAHET. The CDR3 in its entirety is CASRPPGLAAHETQYF.

With respect to this clone: The DNA ends 3 residues before the CDR3 does, and the rest of the CDR3 is filled in from the germline J gene. The chain links TRBV13 to TRBJ2-1, with TRBD2 matching over 7 bases. J gave up 2 bases and V 3 bases, and 4 bases lay outside the gene matches. CDR1 is PRHDT, CDR2 FYEKMQ, per germline (reference sequence). The CDR3 covers 15 residues. The CDR3 bases that were read are TGTGCCAGCAGCTTGGGGGGGGGTCCCTACAATGAG. It specifies CASSLGGGPYNE. The CDR3 as a whole reads CASSLGGGPYNEQFF.